The 27 T cell receptor beta chains given below trace back to one sample, sequenced in a study of cytomegalovirus exposure and HLA in healthy donors. PCR employed 60 Vbeta and 13 Jbeta primers. Clones were read by immunoSEQ multiplex PCR, and TCRdb kept only the in-frame ones, dropping some. This repertoire shows 45,000 to 55,000 clones, around three quarters found once; its top ten account for around 8%. The sequenced material came from PBMCs. Receptor source: a man aged 25 to 45 in good health and CMV-seropositive.

CDR3 nucleotides: TGCGCCAGCAGCCCCGCTCCGGGACAGGGGTCCGGGGAGCTGTTTTTT. This codes for CASSPAPGQGSGELFF. V gene TRBV4-1 combines with J gene TRBJ2-2, with 10 bases matching TRBD1. The CDR3 extends over 16 amino acids. The V gene's germline CDR1 is MGHRA and CDR2 YSYEKL. The V segment lost 4 bases and the J segment 6 bases; nucleotides outside the gene matches: 8.

In its sample, this clone was seen a few times. J is TRBJ1-1 and V is TRBV5-1, with 9 bases lining up with TRBD1. Losses at the gene ends were 3 bases for V and 5 bases for J; bases not matched to a gene: 2. Per the germline V gene, CDR1 is SGHRS and CDR2 is YFSETQ. The CDR3 totals 13 residues. CDR3 sequence reads: CASSSGQGTEAFF. CDR3 coding DNA: TGCGCCAGCAGCTCCGGACAGGGGACTGAAGCTTTCTTT.

This chain joins TRBV9 and TRBJ2-2; TRBD2 is a possible D gene (6 bases). CDR3 length: 16 amino acids. Germline CDR1 SGDLS, CDR2 YYNGEE. Trimming pared 2 bases from V and 4 bases from J, leaving 15 bases between. The CDR3 here is CASSVGTLGGTGELFF. CDR3 in DNA: TGTGCCAGCAGCGTCGGGACTTTGGGGGGCACCGGGGAGCTGTTTTTT.

This chain joins TRBV10-3 and TRBJ2-1, with D possibly TRBD1 on 6 matching bases. Trimming took off 9 bases at V and 8 bases at J, with 14 bases between the two ends. The germline gives CDR1 ENHRY, CDR2 SYGVKD. CDR3 length equals 12 residues. As DNA, the CDR3 is TGTGCCATGGACTCAGGGGTCGATGAGCAGTTCTTC. Translation gives CAMDSGVDEQFF.

The rearrangement links TRBV7-9 to TRBJ1-5; the D is unclear. The CDR3 consists of 14 residues. The germline gives CDR1 SEHNR, CDR2 FQNEAQ (reference sequence). V was shortened by 5 bases and J by 0 bases, with 8 bases between the two germline ends. The CDR3 nucleotides are TGTGCCAGCAGCGCAACATATAGCAATCAGCCCCAGCATTTT. This gives the protein CASSATYSNQPQHF.

V gene TRBV7-6 combines with J gene TRBJ1-1; 7 nucleotides line up with TRBD1. This CDR3 is built from 16 residues. V gave up 2 bases and J gave up 5 bases; unmatched junction bases: 11. CDR1 is SGHVS, CDR2 FNYEAQ, per germline. CDR3 amino acids: CASSLSPGRGLTEAFF. CDR3 in DNA: TGTGCCAGCAGCTTATCTCCGGGCAGGGGGTTGACTGAAGCTTTCTTT.

This chain links TRBV13 with TRBJ2-1; 7 bases fit TRBD1. V lost 3 bases to trimming and J lost 11 bases; unmatched junction nucleotides: 4. CDR3 length: 12 residues. Germline V gene sequence: CDR1 PRHDT, CDR2 FYEKMQ (reference sequence). The CDR3 DNA sequence: TGTGCCAGCAGCTTGGAAGGGGGCAAGCAGTTCTTC. As protein: CASSLEGGKQFF. The whole variable domain, filled in from reference TRBV13 and TRBJ2-1, reads AAGVIQSPRHLIKEKRETATLKCYPIPRHDTVYWYQQGPGQDPQFLISFYEKMQSDKGSIPDRFSAQQFSDYHSELNMSSLELGDSALYFCASSLEGGKQFFGPGTRLTVL.

This clone was recorded only once. This sequence joins TRBV6-6 and TRBJ2-7; 10 bases map to TRBD1. This CDR3 has 14 amino acids. V dropped 2 bases and J dropped 2; count of bases not matched to a gene: 0. CDR1 is MNHNY and CDR2 is SVGAGI in the germline V gene (reference sequence). CDR3 DNA sequence: TGTGCCAGCAGTTACGGACAGGGGGCCTACGAGCAGTACTTC. Encoded protein: CASSYGQGAYEQYF.

CDR3: CASSVSWGLALNTGELFF. The CDR3 DNA reads TGTGCCAGCAGCGTATCCTGGGGACTAGCGCTGAACACCGGGGAGCTGTTTTTT. The chain uses TRBV9 and TRBJ2-2, with 10 bases fitting TRBD2. This CDR3 spans 18 amino acids. Per the germline V gene, CDR1 is SGDLS and CDR2 is YYNGEE. After removal of 1 base from V and 1 base from J, the junction contained 7 bases not matched to a gene.

This clone appeared once. The chain uses TRBV7-9 and TRBJ1-2; TRBD1 matches 10 bases. Germline V gives CDR1 SEHNR, CDR2 FQNEAQ (reference sequence). The V gene end was trimmed by 2 bases and the J gene end by 5 bases; junction bases not matched to a gene: 2. The CDR3 is 14 residues long. CDR3 sequence (DNA): TGTGCCAGCAGCTTATGGGACAGGGGTTATGGCTACACCTTC. Encoded protein: CASSLWDRGYGYTF.

The rearrangement uses TRBV7-7 and TRBJ2-5; D is unclear. There are 12 residues in the CDR3. Per germline, CDR1 SSHAT and CDR2 FNYEAQ (reference sequence). V was clipped by 5 bases and J by 1 base, with 5 bases between them. Written as DNA, the CDR3 is TGTGCCAGCAGCCCGGGCCAAGAGACCCAGTACTTC. As protein: CASSPGQETQYF.

V usage is TRBV9 and J usage is TRBJ1-5; TRBD1 matches 12 bases. The CDR3 covers 22 residues. CDR1 and CDR2 (germline): SGDLS, YYNGEE. The V segment lost 2 bases and the J segment 1 base; nucleotides outside the gene matches: 19. CDR3 DNA sequence: TGTGCCAGCAGCGTCGGGTGGGGTAACCGGGACAGGGGGCTGGAAAGCAATCAGCCCCAGCATTTT. Amino acids: CASSVGWGNRDRGLESNQPQHF.

The chain recombines TRBV5-1 with TRBJ1-2; D ambiguous. Germline CDR1 SGHRS, CDR2 YFSETQ. The ends were cut back, 4 bases at V and 2 bases at J, with 12 bases in the middle. The length of the CDR3 is 14 residues. The CDR3 loop reads CASSLSDGNYGYTF. Written as DNA, the CDR3 is TGCGCCAGCAGCCTGTCCGACGGGAACTATGGCTACACCTTC.

This clone appeared a few times. CDR3 nucleotide sequence: TGTGCCAGCAGCCGGTCGGACACAGGCGCAGTTGAGCAGTACTTC. Translation gives CASSRSDTGAVEQYF. The chain is built from TRBV5-6 and TRBJ2-7, with D tentatively TRBD1 (5 bases). Germline assignment: CDR1 SGHDT and CDR2 YYEEEE. There are 15 residues in the CDR3. V gave up 4 bases and J gave up 7 bases, with 21 bases separating them.

The chain couples TRBV2 to TRBJ1-6; D is undetermined. This CDR3 contains 13 residues. The germline V and J ends were trimmed by 2 bases and 7 bases, with 6 bases remaining between them. Germline V CDR1 and CDR2: SNHLY, FYNNEI. CDR3 residues: CASSEQINSPLHF. DNA for the CDR3: TGTGCCAGCAGTGAACAGATCAATTCACCCCTCCACTTT. The full variable domain, completed using reference TRBV2 and TRBJ1-6, is EPEVTQTPSHQVTQMGQEVILRCVPISNHLYFYWYRQILGQKVEFLVSFYNNEISEKSEIFDDQFSVERPDGSNFTLKIRSTKLEDSAMYFCASSEQINSPLHFGNGTRLTVT.

This clone was picked up one time. The chain couples TRBV5-1 to TRBJ1-2; the D gene is possibly TRBD1 (6 bases). Trimming stripped 3 bases from V and 3 bases from J, with 12 bases between. CDR3 size: 14 residues. Germline assignment: CDR1 SGHRS and CDR2 YFSETQ. CDR3 in DNA: TGCGCCAGCAGCTACGGGGGGGGCGACTATGGCTACACCTTC. It is translated as CASSYGGGDYGYTF.

V and J are TRBV4-1 and TRBJ2-2; possibly TRBD2 for D (5 bases). V was shortened by 4 bases and J by 5 bases, with 11 bases between the two germline ends. There are 14 residues in the CDR3. The germline CDR1 and CDR2 sequences are MGHRA and YSYEKL. The CDR3 spells CASSRGPGTGELFF. In DNA, the CDR3 is TGCGCCAGCAGCCGAGGACCGGGGACCGGGGAGCTGTTTTTT.

This chain links TRBV6-5 with TRBJ1-3; D is uncertain. Between the trimmed V and J ends, which lost 7 bases and 2 bases, there was a span of 15 bases. This CDR3 is built from 15 residues. From germline, CDR1 is MNHEY and CDR2 SVGAGI. CDR3 protein: CASTLRGGAGNTIYF. CDR3 coding DNA: TGTGCCAGCACCTTACGAGGAGGAGCTGGAAACACCATATATTTT.

This chain joins TRBV7-9 and TRBJ1-1; perhaps TRBD1 as D (6 bases). Germline V CDR1 and CDR2: SEHNR, FQNEAQ (reference sequence). The CDR3 consists of 13 residues. The V gene lost 2 bases and the J gene lost 3 bases, with 7 bases spanning the gap. The CDR3 DNA reads TGTGCCAGCAGCTTAAGGGGGTACACTGAAGCTTTCTTT. Its translation is CASSLRGYTEAFF.

The chain joins TRBV9 to TRBJ2-2; D not certain. Trimming cost V 0 bases and J 8 bases, with 8 bases left between them. This CDR3 contains 13 residues. Germline loops: CDR1 SGDLS, CDR2 YYNGEE. The CDR3 sequence is CASSVVLSGELFF. For the CDR3, the DNA is TGTGCCAGCAGCGTAGTTCTATCTGGGGAGCTGTTTTTT.

This chain uses TRBV9 with TRBJ2-3; TRBD2 is a possible D gene (6 bases). CDR1 and CDR2 from the germline V gene are SGDLS and YYNGEE. This CDR3 has 15 amino acids. The germline V and J ends were trimmed by 4 bases and 8 bases, with 20 bases remaining between them. CDR3 coding DNA: TGTGCCAGCAGCCAAAGGGCGGGGTATAAGGGTACGCAGTATTTT. Amino acids: CASSQRAGYKGTQYF.

The J gene is TRBJ1-1, the V gene TRBV7-3, with D uncertain. Looked up from germline, CDR1 is SGHTA and CDR2 is FQGTGA. The CDR3 length is 13 residues. Trimming removed 5 bases at V and 1 base at J, with 8 bases between. This CDR3 is CASSLLRNTEAFF. The CDR3 DNA sequence: TGTGCCAGCAGCCTACTAAGGAACACTGAAGCTTTCTTT.

The CDR3 nucleotides are TGTGCCAGCTCACCAGGAGGACAGGTCTACGAGCAGTACTTC. It yields the protein CASSPGGQVYEQYF. V gene TRBV18 combines with J gene TRBJ2-7; TRBD1 matches at 7 bases. CDR3 size: 14 residues. J was trimmed by 3 bases and V by 2 bases; bases with no gene match: 4. Germline values: CDR1 KGHSH, CDR2 LQKENI.

This clone was seen only once. This rearrangement joins TRBV5-1 to TRBJ1-1; 8 nucleotides agree with TRBD1. In germline, CDR1 is SGHRS, CDR2 YFSETQ. With V trimmed by 5 bases and J by 0 bases, 6 bases remained unmatched. This CDR3 contains 15 residues. CDR3: CASRGQGALNTEAFF. The DNA for the CDR3 is TGCGCCAGCAGGGGGCAGGGGGCGCTGAACACTGAAGCTTTCTTT.

Points on this clone: The junction and the germline gene differ at one end; a read error may be behind it. The V gene is TRBV14, the J gene TRBJ1-2; D not resolved. In germline, CDR1 is SGHDN, CDR2 FVKESK. The length of the CDR3 is 13 residues. This CDR3 reads CASSQGTNCGYTF. CDR3 bases: TGTGCCAGCAGCCAGGGCACGAACTGTGGCTACACCTTC.

The J gene is TRBJ2-1, the V gene TRBV30; 8 bases match TRBD2. The V gene end was trimmed by 0 bases and the J gene end by 4 bases; junction bases not matched to a gene: 5. The germline V gene has CDR1 GTSNPN and CDR2 SVGIG (reference sequence). CDR3 length equals 15 residues. The CDR3 DNA reads TGTGCCTGGAGTGTAGGATTAGCGGGATACAATGAGCAGTTCTTC. Translation gives CAWSVGLAGYNEQFF.

This sequence joins TRBV5-4 and TRBJ2-3; 10 nucleotides agree with TRBD2. The CDR3 extends over 18 amino acids. Germline V gene sequence: CDR1 SGHNT, CDR2 YYREEE (reference sequence). The J segment lost 10 bases and the V segment lost 3 bases, leaving 20 bases of the junction unmatched. The CDR3 sequence is CASSSLGERGGLIPAQYF. For the CDR3, the DNA is TGTGCCAGCAGCTCCCTGGGCGAGCGGGGGGGCCTGATCCCCGCGCAGTATTTT. The full variable domain, rest sourced from reference TRBV5-4 and TRBJ2-3, is ETGVTQSPTHLIKTRGQQVTLRCSSQSGHNTVSWYQQALGQGPQFIFQYYREEENGRGNFPPRFSGLQFPNYSSELNVNALELDDSALYLCASSSLGERGGLIPAQYFGPGTRLTVL.